The present TCR beta chain was sequenced within a study of CD8 T cells in ankylosing spondylitis. TCRdb itself ran the 5' RACE reads through MiXCR, one entry per CDR3 protein. The sample has 150,000 to 200,000 distinct CDR3 sequences, roughly 13% seen once. There are 15 residues in the CDR3. V was pared by 0 bases and J by 5 bases, with 16 bases between. The germline V gene has CDR1 DFQATT and CDR2 SNEGSKA (reference sequence). This clonotype was detected ten times or more. Its antigen remains unknown. Study results and caveats: Reactive arthritis synovial fluid and blood previously showed some of these motif variants.

What was sequenced was blood, either unsorted or a sorted T cell fraction (not recorded which). The sequence came from a female donor with ankylosing spondylitis or in good health (not recorded which). This rearrangement joins TRBV20-1 to TRBJ2-5; TRBD2 might be the D (6 bases). The CDR3 nucleotides are TGCAGTGCTAGAGATCCAACGCGGGAAGTGGAGACCCAGTACTTC. Translation gives CSARDPTREVETQYF.